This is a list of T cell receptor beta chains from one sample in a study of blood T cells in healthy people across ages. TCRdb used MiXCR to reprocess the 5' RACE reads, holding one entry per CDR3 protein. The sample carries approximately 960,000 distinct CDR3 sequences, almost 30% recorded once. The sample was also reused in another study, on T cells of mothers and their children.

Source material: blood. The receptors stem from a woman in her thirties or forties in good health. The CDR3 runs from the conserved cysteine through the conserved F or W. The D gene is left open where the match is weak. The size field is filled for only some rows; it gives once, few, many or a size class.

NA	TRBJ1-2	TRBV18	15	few	CASSPVAGTTNGYTF	TGTGCCAGCTCACCCGTAGCCGGGACCACAAATGGCTACACCTTC
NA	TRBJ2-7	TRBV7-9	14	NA	CASSLNSGLGEQYF	TGTGCCAGCAGCTTAAATTCAGGGTTGGGCGAGCAGTACTTC
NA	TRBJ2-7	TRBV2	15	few	CASSDLLDRPYEQYF	TGTGCCAGCAGTGACCTTTTGGACAGACCCTACGAGCAGTACTTC
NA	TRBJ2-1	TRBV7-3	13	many	CASSSGGAFEQFF	TGTGCCAGCAGCTCAGGGGGGGCCTTCGAGCAGTTCTTC
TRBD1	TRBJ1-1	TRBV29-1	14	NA	CSASRTGVNTEAFF	TGCAGCGCGAGTAGGACAGGGGTGAACACTGAAGCTTTCTTT
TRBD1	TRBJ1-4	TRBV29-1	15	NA	CSVRSEGQGVEKLFF	TGCAGCGTCAGGAGTGAGGGACAGGGGGTGGAAAAACTGTTTTTT
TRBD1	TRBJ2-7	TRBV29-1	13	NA	CSGRDRAKNEQYF	TGCAGCGGGAGGGACAGGGCAAAAAACGAGCAGTACTTC
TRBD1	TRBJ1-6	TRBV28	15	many	CASCDRGAYNSPLHF	TGTGCCAGCTGCGACAGGGGCGCCTATAATTCACCCCTCCACTTT
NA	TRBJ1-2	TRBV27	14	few	CASSLWGASGGYTF	TGTGCCAGCAGTTTATGGGGGGCGTCTGGTGGCTACACCTTC
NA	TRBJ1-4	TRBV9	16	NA	CASSVGLRDVGEKLFF	TGTGCCAGCAGCGTAGGTCTTAGGGACGTCGGAGAAAAACTGTTTTTT
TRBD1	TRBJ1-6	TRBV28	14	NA	CASRAGGGNSPLHF	TGTGCCAGCAGAGCAGGGGGCGGGAATTCACCCCTCCACTTT
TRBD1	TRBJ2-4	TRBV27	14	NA	CASRMGQGLGEQYF	TGTGCCAGCAGGATGGGACAGGGACTCGGTGAGCAGTACTTC
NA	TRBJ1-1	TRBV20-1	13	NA	CSQPFRGNTEAFF	TGCAGCCAGCCCTTCCGGGGGAACACTGAAGCTTTCTTT
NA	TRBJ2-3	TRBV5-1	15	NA	CASSLDGQNTDTQYF	TGCGCCAGCAGCTTGGACGGACAGAACACAGATACGCAGTATTTT
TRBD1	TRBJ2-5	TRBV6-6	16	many	CASRSGTGAYVETQYF	TGTGCCAGCAGATCCGGGACAGGAGCGTATGTTGAGACCCAGTACTTC
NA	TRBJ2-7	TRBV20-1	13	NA	CSAGALRPYEQYF	TGCAGTGCGGGAGCATTACGGCCCTACGAGCAGTACTTC
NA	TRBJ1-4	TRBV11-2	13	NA	CASSLPPNEKLFF	TGTGCCAGCAGCCTACCACCGAATGAAAAACTGTTTTTT
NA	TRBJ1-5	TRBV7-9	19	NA	CASSSPTGWGTNSNQPQHF	TGTGCCAGCAGCTCCCCGACAGGTTGGGGGACTAATAGCAATCAGCCCCAGCATTTT
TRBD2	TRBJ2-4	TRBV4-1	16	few	CAGSPSGGVAKNIQYF	TGCGCCGGCAGTCCAAGCGGGGGTGTAGCCAAAAACATTCAGTACTTC
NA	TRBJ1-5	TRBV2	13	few	CASIGQNNQPQHF	TGTGCCAGCATAGGGCAGAACAATCAGCCCCAGCATTTT
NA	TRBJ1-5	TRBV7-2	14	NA	CASSPEWGNQPQHF	TGTGCCAGCAGCCCGGAGTGGGGCAATCAGCCCCAGCATTTT
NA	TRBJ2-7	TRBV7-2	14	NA	CASSWGLSGNEQYF	TGTGCCAGCAGCTGGGGACTTTCGGGCAATGAGCAGTACTTC
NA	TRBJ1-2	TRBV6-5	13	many	CASSTSRGYGYTF	TGTGCCAGCAGTACCTCAAGAGGGTATGGCTACACCTTC
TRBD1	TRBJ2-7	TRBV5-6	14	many	CASSEPGQSYEQYF	TGTGCCAGCAGCGAGCCGGGACAGAGCTACGAGCAGTACTTC
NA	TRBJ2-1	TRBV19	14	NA	CASSIDSTRNEQFF	TGTGCCAGTAGTATAGACAGTACACGCAATGAGCAGTTCTTC
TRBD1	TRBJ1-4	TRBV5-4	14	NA	CASSLRQGPEKLFF	TGTGCCAGCAGCTTGCGACAGGGTCCTGAAAAACTGTTTTTT
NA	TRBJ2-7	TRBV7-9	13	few	CASGVRGKYEQYF	TGTGCCAGCGGGGTAAGAGGGAAATACGAGCAGTACTTC
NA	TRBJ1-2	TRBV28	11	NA	CASSSPAGYTF	TGTGCCAGCAGTTCCCCAGCGGGCTACACCTTC
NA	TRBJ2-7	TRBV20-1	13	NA	CSAGRQAPGEQYF	TGCAGTGCGGGGCGGCAGGCCCCCGGCGAGCAGTACTTC
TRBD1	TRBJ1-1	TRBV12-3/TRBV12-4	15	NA	CASSAWTGGNTEAFF	TGTGCCAGCAGTGCCTGGACAGGGGGAAACACTGAAGCTTTCTTT
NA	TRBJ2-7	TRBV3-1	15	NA	CASGPTGSSYNEQYF	TGTGCCAGCGGCCCCACTGGGAGCTCCTACAATGAGCAGTACTTC